These 20 T cell receptor beta chains were all obtained from the same sample, sequenced in a study of blood T cells in healthy people across ages. Then a second PCR, running roughly 7 to 12 cycles, was carried out with a sample-barcoded 5' primer and a J-beta primer mix. From the 5' RACE reads, TCRdb called clonotypes with MiXCR, one entry per CDR3 protein. This table holds roughly 1,700,000 distinct CDR3 sequences, about 30% found once. Sequencing input: blood. The source of these receptors is a woman younger than 45 in good health.

In its sample, this clonotype was seen a few times. CDR3 sequence (DNA): TGTGCCAGCCGGGCTAGCGGGAGGACAGATACGCAGTATTTT. Translation: CASRASGRTDTQYF. The chain is built from TRBV7-9 and TRBJ2-3, with 11 bases fitting TRBD2. Germline V gene lookup returns CDR1 SEHNR and CDR2 FQNEAQ (reference sequence). V was pared by 8 bases and J by 3 bases, with 4 bases of the junction left unmatched. The CDR3 is 14 residues long.

There are many counts of this clonotype. The chain has TRBV2 and TRBJ2-1; D is ambiguous. CDR1 is SNHLY and CDR2 is FYNNEI in the germline V gene. With 7 bases removed from V and 4 bases from J, the gap between germline ends came to 14 bases. This CDR3 is built from 14 residues. CDR3 bases: TGTGCCAGCACCGACTCCTCGTTTTACAATGAGCAGTTCTTC. Its protein is CASTDSSFYNEQFF.

This clonotype has a handful of counts. A much bigger clone sits one base away, suggesting this may be a read error. The chain has TRBV29-1 and TRBJ2-2; D tentatively fits TRBD1 or TRBD2 (5 bases each). From germline, CDR1 is SQVTM and CDR2 ANQGSEA. The CDR3 totals 14 residues. CDR3 bases: TGCAGCATCTTGGACAAGGCATTCACCGGGGAGCGGTTTTTT. It encodes CSILDKAFTGERFF.

This clonotype was picked up a small number of times. V gene TRBV9 combines with J gene TRBJ2-1; 8 positions match TRBD2. Looked up from germline, CDR1 is SGDLS and CDR2 is YYNGEE. The CDR3 spans 14 residues. V was clipped by 0 bases and J by 8 bases; unmatched bases: 4. CDR3 sequence reads: CASSVVGGADEQFF. The CDR3 nucleotides read TGTGCCAGCAGCGTAGTCGGGGGGGCCGATGAGCAGTTCTTC. The variable domain in full, with the rest retrieved from reference TRBV9 and TRBJ2-1, is DSGVTQTPKHLITATGQRVTLRCSPRSGDLSVYWYQQSLDQGLQFLIQYYNGEERAKGNILERFSAQQFPDLHSELNLSSLELGDSALYFCASSVVGGADEQFFGPGTRLTVL.

The V gene is TRBV19, the J gene TRBJ1-5, with D unclear. V lost 5 bases and J lost 0, with 11 bases in between. The CDR3 length is 15 residues. Germline CDR1 reads LNHDA; CDR2 reads SQIVND (reference sequence). The CDR3 protein is CASSSDTGSNQPQHF. The CDR3 region has the DNA TGTGCCAGTAGTTCCGACACGGGTAGCAATCAGCCCCAGCATTTT.

This clonotype has a handful of counts. CDR3 in amino acids: CASSSYGQGAFEQYF. CDR3 sequence (DNA): TGTGCCAGCAGTTCTTATGGACAGGGGGCGTTCGAGCAGTACTTC. V is TRBV6-1 and J is TRBJ2-4, with 11 bases matching TRBD1. The tail of the sequence fits TRBJ2-7 better, so the J call may be wrong. The CDR3 contains 15 residues. From germline, CDR1 is MNHNS and CDR2 SASEGT.

The gene calls are TRBV20-1 and TRBJ2-3; 10 nucleotides agree with TRBD2. The germline CDR1 and CDR2 sequences are DFQATT and SNEGSKA (reference sequence). V lost 0 bases and J lost 2; bases outside the gene matches: 5. This CDR3 has 16 residues. In DNA form, the CDR3 reads TGCAGTGCTAGAGATCCCAGCGGGAGGGACACAGATACGCAGTATTTT. This gives the protein CSARDPSGRDTDTQYF.

This clonotype was counted at least ten times. V and J are TRBV6-5 and TRBJ1-5; D remains ambiguous. CDR3 length equals 13 residues. CDR1 is MNHEY and CDR2 is SVGAGI in the germline V gene. The V end lost 6 bases, the J end lost 1 base, and 7 bases lay between the germline ends. The CDR3 bases are TGTGCCAGCAGGGCAGCCAGCAATCAGCCCCAGCATTTT. As protein: CASRAASNQPQHF.

This clonotype was seen more than once but under ten times. The chain has TRBV20-1 and TRBJ2-3; 10 positions match TRBD1. The germline CDR1 and CDR2 sequences are DFQATT and SNEGSKA (reference sequence). The trim removed 6 bases at V and 2 bases at J, leaving 8 bases unmatched. CDR3 length: 15 residues. CDR3 DNA: TGCAGTGCGGCGACAGGGGGCTTACTCACAGATACGCAGTATTTT. Translating gives CSAATGGLLTDTQYF.

The table lists this clonotype with many counts. The chain recombines TRBV7-3 with TRBJ1-1; D possibly corresponds to TRBD1 (6 bases). The CDR3 loop spans 14 amino acids. Between the trimmed V and J ends, which lost 0 bases and 5 bases, there was a span of 10 bases. Germline CDR1 and CDR2: SGHTA and FQGTGA. The CDR3: CASSLTTGKTEAFF. The CDR3 bases are TGTGCCAGCAGCTTAACTACAGGGAAAACTGAAGCTTTCTTT.

This chain links TRBV6-1 with TRBJ2-2; maybe TRBD2 (5 bases). Germline values: CDR1 MNHNS, CDR2 SASEGT. The germline V and J ends were trimmed by 8 bases and 0 bases, with 10 bases remaining between them. The CDR3 sequence is 14 residues long. The CDR3 is CASCRGPNTGELFF. The CDR3 DNA reads TGTGCCAGCTGTCGAGGGCCGAACACCGGGGAGCTGTTTTTT.

The chain links TRBV7-2 to TRBJ2-3, with D perhaps given as TRBD1 or TRBD2 (6 bases each). CDR1 and CDR2 (germline): SGHTA, FQGNSA. The CDR3 is 16 residues long. V shed 1 base and J shed 6 bases, with 17 bases lying between them. In DNA form, the CDR3 reads TGTGCCAGCAGCTTAGTAAATAGCGGAGGGGGTGATACGCAGTATTTT. Its translation is CASSLVNSGGGDTQYF.

Details on this clonotype: A much more abundant neighbour one base away suggests this may be a read error. V gene TRBV12-3 or TRBV12-4 combines with J gene TRBJ2-4; 7 nucleotides align to TRBD1. The CDR3 contains 11 residues. The CDR3 DNA reads TGTACCAGCTCTACAGGGGTAGTTCAGTACTTC. Protein: CTSSTGVVQYF.

The rearrangement uses TRBV20-1 and TRBJ1-2; 8 bases are a match to TRBD1. V dropped 0 bases and J dropped 5; count of bases not matched to a gene: 8. The V gene's germline CDR1 is DFQATT and CDR2 SNEGSKA (reference sequence). The CDR3 consists of 15 residues. The CDR3 DNA sequence: TGCAGTGCTAGAGATACAGGGGGTTATCTTTATGGCTACACCTTC. Translated, it gives CSARDTGGYLYGYTF.

This clonotype appeared a few times. The CDR3 protein is CASSYVAGDHSGYNEQFF. The CDR3, as DNA: TGTGCCAGCAGTTACGTAGCGGGAGACCACTCTGGATACAATGAGCAGTTCTTC. V and J are TRBV6-2 or TRBV6-3 and TRBJ2-1, with 9 bases matching TRBD2. The germline V gene encodes CDR1 MNHEY and CDR2 SVGEGT. V was clipped by 2 bases and J by 4 bases; unmatched bases: 12. The CDR3 contains 18 residues.

This clonotype was recorded once. The chain recombines TRBV5-1 with TRBJ1-1, with D possibly being TRBD1 (5 bases). This CDR3 has 14 amino acids. CDR1 SGHRS and CDR2 YFSETQ come from the germline V gene. V was cut by 8 bases and J by 0 bases, with 14 bases left in between. The CDR3 DNA follows: TGCGCCAGAGCCCTGGGACGGCTGAACACTGAAGCTTTCTTT. Its translation: CARALGRLNTEAFF.

This clonotype was counted once. The chain has TRBV29-1 and TRBJ1-1, with 10 bases matching TRBD1. With V trimmed by 6 bases and J by 6 bases, 7 bases remained unmatched. This CDR3 has 13 amino acids. Germline-derived CDR1 and CDR2 are SQVTM and ANQGSEA. DNA of the CDR3: TGCAGCGTAGGACAGGGGGTGGCGTCTGAAGCTTTCTTT. It codes for CSVGQGVASEAFF.

This clonotype was seen many times. As DNA, the CDR3 is TGTGCCACCAGTGAACAAGCGGGCTCGACCTACAATGAGCAGTTCTTC. Translation: CATSEQAGSTYNEQFF. The rearrangement uses TRBV24-1 and TRBJ2-1; possible D gene TRBD2, 6 bases. CDR1 KGHDR and CDR2 SFDVKD come from the germline V gene. V lost 4 bases to trimming and J lost 2 bases, with 14 bases between them. CDR3 length: 16 amino acids.

The chain is built from TRBV20-1 and TRBJ1-2; D is possibly TRBD1 (5 bases). CDR3 length: 13 amino acids. Germline-derived CDR1 and CDR2 are DFQATT and SNEGSKA (reference sequence). The V end was cut by 0 bases, the J end by 3 bases, with 8 bases between. The CDR3 nucleotides are TGCAGTGCTAGAGATAAGGGACACTATGGCTACACCTTC. It codes for CSARDKGHYGYTF.

This chain connects TRBV5-1 to TRBJ2-5; 10 nucleotides agree with TRBD2. The CDR3 sequence is 15 residues long. Germline V CDR1 and CDR2: SGHRS, YFSETQ. V shed 5 bases and J 11 bases; nucleotides not matched to a gene: 15. The CDR3 reads CASRHSGGAGNEQYF. Written as DNA, the CDR3 is TGCGCCAGCAGACACAGCGGGGGGGCTGGTAATGAGCAGTACTTC.